The entry that follows covers one T cell receptor beta chain sequence. The entry originates in a study of identical twins. TCRdb passed the 5' RACE reads through MiXCR, listing each CDR3 protein once. Found here are 400,000 to 500,000 distinct CDR3 sequences, about 18% of them singletons; the top ten hold 9% to 15%. The CDR3 runs 17 residues. CDR1 DFQATT and CDR2 SNEGSKA come from the germline V gene (reference sequence). The V gene end was trimmed by 2 bases and the J gene end by 2 bases; junction bases not matched to a gene: 14. The specimen was naive T cells sorted from blood. This sequence was found in a man aged 50 to 60 in good health. This chain connects TRBV20-1 to TRBJ2-7; the match to TRBD1 covers 8 bases. As DNA, the CDR3 is TGCAGTGCTAGACCGTACCGTAGGACAGGGATCGCCTACGAGCAGTACTTC. It codes for CSARPYRRTGIAYEQYF.